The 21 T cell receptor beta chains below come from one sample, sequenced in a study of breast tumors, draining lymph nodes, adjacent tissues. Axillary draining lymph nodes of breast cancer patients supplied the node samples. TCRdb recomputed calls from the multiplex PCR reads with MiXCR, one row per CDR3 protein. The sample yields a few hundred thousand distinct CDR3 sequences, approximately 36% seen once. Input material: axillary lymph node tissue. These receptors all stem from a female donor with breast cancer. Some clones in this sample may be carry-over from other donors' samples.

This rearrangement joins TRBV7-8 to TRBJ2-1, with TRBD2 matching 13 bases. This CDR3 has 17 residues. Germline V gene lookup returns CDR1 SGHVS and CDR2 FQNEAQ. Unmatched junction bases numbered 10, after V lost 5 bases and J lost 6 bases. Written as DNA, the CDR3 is TGTGCCAGCAGCCAGTCCTCCGGGACTAGCGGGACCAATGAGCAGTTCTTC. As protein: CASSQSSGTSGTNEQFF.

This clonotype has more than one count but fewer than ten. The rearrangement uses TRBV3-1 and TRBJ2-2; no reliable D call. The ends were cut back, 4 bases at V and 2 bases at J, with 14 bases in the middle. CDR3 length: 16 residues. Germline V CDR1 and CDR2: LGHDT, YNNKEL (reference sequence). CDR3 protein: CASSRRAVRNTGELFF. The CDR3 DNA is TGTGCCAGCAGCCGTCGGGCAGTCCGAAACACCGGGGAGCTGTTTTTT.

CDR3 sequence (DNA): TGTGCCAGCAGCATCCAGCGGGGCACCGGGGAGCTGTTTTTT. Translation gives CASSIQRGTGELFF. The chain has TRBV7-2 and TRBJ2-2; 7 bases match TRBD2. V shed 5 bases and J 4 bases; nucleotides not matched to a gene: 4. The CDR3 covers 14 residues. Germline V lookup: CDR1 SGHTA, CDR2 FQGNSA.

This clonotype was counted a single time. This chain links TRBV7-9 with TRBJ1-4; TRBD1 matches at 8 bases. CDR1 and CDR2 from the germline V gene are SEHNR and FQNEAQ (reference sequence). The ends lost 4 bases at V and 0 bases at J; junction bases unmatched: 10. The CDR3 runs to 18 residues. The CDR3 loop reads CASSYPSGGGTTNEKLFF. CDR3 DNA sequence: TGTGCCAGCAGCTACCCATCAGGGGGCGGGACAACTAATGAAAAACTGTTTTTT.

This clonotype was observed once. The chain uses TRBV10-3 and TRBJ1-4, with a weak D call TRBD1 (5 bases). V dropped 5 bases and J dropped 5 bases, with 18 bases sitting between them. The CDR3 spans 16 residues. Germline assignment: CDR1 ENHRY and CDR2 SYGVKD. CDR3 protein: CAISQEGPGGNEKLFF. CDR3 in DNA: TGTGCCATCAGTCAGGAGGGACCAGGAGGGAATGAAAAACTGTTTTTT.

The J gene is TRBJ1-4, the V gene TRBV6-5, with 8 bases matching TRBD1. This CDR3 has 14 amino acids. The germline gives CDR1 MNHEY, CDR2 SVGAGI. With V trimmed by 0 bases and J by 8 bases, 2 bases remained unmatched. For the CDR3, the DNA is TGTGCCAGCAGTTACTCTACAGGGGGGGAAAAACTGTTTTTT. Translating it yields CASSYSTGGEKLFF.

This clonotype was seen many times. DNA for the CDR3: TGTGCCAGCAGCTTATGGGCAGGGATCTCCGGAAACACCATATATTTT. Translated, it gives CASSLWAGISGNTIYF. The rearrangement links TRBV7-9 to TRBJ1-3, with a tentative D call TRBD1 (5 bases). This CDR3 spans 16 amino acids. Germline V gene lookup returns CDR1 SEHNR and CDR2 FQNEAQ (reference sequence). V lost 2 bases and J 4 bases, leaving 15 bases between the germline ends. The whole variable domain, filled in from reference TRBV7-9 and TRBJ1-3, reads DTGVSQNPRHKITKRGQNVTFRCDPISEHNRLYWYRQTLGQGPEFLTYFQNEAQLEKSRLLSDRFSAERPKGSFSTLEIQRTEQGDSAMYLCASSLWAGISGNTIYFGEGSWLTVV.

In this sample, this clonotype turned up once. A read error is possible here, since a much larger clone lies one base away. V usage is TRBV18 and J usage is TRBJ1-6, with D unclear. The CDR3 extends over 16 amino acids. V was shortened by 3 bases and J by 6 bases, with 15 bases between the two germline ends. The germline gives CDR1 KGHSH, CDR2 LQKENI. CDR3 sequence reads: CASSPGKGFSNSPLHF. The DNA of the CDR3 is TGTGCCAGCTCACCTGGTAAGGGTTTCAGTAATTCACCCCTCCACTTT.

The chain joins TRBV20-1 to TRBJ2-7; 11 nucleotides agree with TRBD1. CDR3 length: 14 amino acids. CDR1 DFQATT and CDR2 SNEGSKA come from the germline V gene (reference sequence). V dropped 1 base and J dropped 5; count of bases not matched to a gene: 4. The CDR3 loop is CSARARTGGDEQYF. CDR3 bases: TGCAGTGCTAGAGCCAGGACAGGGGGCGACGAGCAGTACTTC.

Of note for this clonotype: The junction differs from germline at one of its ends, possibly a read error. In DNA form, the CDR3 reads TGTGCCAGCAGTTTCTTATTGGAAGGGGAGATGTTTTTT. Translated, it gives CASSFLLEGEMFF. The V call is TRBV28, the J call TRBJ2-2; D may match TRBD1 or TRBD2 (5 bases each). The CDR3 is 13 residues long. CDR1 and CDR2 (germline): MDHEN, SYDVKM.

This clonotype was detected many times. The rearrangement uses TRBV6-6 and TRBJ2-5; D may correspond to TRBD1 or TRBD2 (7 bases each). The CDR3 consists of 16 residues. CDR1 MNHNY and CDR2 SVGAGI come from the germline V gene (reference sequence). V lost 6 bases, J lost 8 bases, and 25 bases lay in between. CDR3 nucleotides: TGTGCCAGCAGCCTCACAGGGGCAGCGGGACCTTCAACCCAGTACTTC. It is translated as CASSLTGAAGPSTQYF.

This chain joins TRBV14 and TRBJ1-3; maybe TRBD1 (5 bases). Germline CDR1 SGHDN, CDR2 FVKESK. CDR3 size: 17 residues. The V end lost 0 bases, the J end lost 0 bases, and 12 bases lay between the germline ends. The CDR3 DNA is TGTGCCAGCAGCCAAGATCTGAGGGGTAGCTCTGGAAACACCATATATTTT. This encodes CASSQDLRGSSGNTIYF.

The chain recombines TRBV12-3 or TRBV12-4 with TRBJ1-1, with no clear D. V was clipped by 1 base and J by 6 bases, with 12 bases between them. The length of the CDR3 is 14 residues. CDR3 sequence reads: CASSLGVGSAEAFF. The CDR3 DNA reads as TGTGCCAGCAGTTTAGGGGTAGGGTCGGCTGAAGCTTTCTTT.

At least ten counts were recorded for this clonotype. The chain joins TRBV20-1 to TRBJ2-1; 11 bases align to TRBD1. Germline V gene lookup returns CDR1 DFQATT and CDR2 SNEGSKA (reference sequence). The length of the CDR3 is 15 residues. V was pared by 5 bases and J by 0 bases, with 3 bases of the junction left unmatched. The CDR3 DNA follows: TGCAGTGCTGGACAGGGGGCTAACTCCTACAATGAGCAGTTCTTC. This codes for CSAGQGANSYNEQFF.

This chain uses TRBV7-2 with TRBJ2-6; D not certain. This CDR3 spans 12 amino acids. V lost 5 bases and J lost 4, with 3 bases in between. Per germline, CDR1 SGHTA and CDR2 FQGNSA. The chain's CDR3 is CASSQGANVLTF. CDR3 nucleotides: TGTGCCAGCAGCCAGGGGGCCAACGTCCTGACTTTC.

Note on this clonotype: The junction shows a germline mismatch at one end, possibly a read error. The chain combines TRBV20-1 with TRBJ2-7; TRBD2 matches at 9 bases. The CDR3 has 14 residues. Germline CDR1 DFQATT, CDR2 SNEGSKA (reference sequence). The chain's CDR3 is CSAGLAGHSSEQYF. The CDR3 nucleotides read TGCAGTGCTGGTCTAGCGGGGCATTCCTCCGAGCAGTACTTC.

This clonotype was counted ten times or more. The CDR3 protein is CASSLDGLSNQPQHF. DNA for the CDR3: TGTGCCAGCAGCCTGGACGGACTTAGCAATCAGCCCCAGCATTTT. The chain carries TRBV11-2 and TRBJ1-5; D gene uncertain. V lost 5 bases, J lost 0 bases, and 11 bases lay in between. This CDR3 spans 15 amino acids. Germline CDR1 is SGHAT and CDR2 is FQNNGV. The full variable domain, with the rest looked up from reference TRBV11-2 and TRBJ1-5, is EAGVAQSPRYKIIEKRQSVAFWCNPISGHATLYWYQQILGQGPKLLIQFQNNGVVDDSQLPKDRFSAERLKGVDSTLKIQPAKLEDSAVYLCASSLDGLSNQPQHFGDGTRLSIL.

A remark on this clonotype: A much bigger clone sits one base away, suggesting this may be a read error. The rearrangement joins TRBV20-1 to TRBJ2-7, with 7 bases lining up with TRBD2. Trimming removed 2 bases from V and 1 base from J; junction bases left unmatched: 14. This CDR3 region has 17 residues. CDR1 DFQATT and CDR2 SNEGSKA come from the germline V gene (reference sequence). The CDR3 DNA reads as TGCAGTGCTAGATGGGGCGATCTAGCGGCGGATTCCTACGAGCAGTACTTC. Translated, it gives CSARWGDLAADSYEQYF.

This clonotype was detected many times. The CDR3 region is CASSLDRSLVNEQFF. The DNA of the CDR3 is TGTGCCAGCAGCTTAGATCGTAGTCTGGTCAATGAGCAGTTCTTC. V gene TRBV7-2 combines with J gene TRBJ2-1, with D unresolved. Germline CDR1 SGHTA, CDR2 FQGNSA. The CDR3 consists of 15 residues. V was clipped by 1 base and J by 6 bases, with 13 bases between them. Full variable domain (missing parts from reference TRBV7-2 and TRBJ2-1): GAGVSQSPSNKVTEKGKDVELRCDPISGHTALYWYRQSLGQGLEFLIYFQGNSAPDKSGLPSDRFSAERTGGSVSTLTIQRTQQEDSAVYLCASSLDRSLVNEQFFGPGTRLTVL.

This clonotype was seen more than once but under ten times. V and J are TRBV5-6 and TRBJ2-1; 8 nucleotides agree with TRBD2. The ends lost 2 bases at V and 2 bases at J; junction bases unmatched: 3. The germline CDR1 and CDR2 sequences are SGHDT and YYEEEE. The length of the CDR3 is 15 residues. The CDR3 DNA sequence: TGTGCCAGCAGCTTCCCGGGGGGGGCCTACAATGAGCAGTTCTTC. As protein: CASSFPGGAYNEQFF.

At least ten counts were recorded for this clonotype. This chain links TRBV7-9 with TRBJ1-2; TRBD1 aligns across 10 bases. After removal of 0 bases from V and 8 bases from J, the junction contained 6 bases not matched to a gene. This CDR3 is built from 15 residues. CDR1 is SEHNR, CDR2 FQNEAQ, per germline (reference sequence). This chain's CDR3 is CASSLAPGQGYGYTF. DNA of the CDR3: TGTGCCAGCAGCTTAGCCCCGGGACAGGGGTACGGCTACACCTTC.